This TCR beta chain appears in the sequencing data of a study of OX40 agonist ivuxolimab in advanced cancers. Overall study: The patients received ivuxolimab by intravenous route every 2 weeks at 0.01 to 10 mg/kg. Study conclusions and caveats: Circulating CD4+ and CD8+ T cells showed clonal expansion by week 6 at 0.1 to 3.0 mg/kg.

A remark on this clone: Antigen unknown.

Here immunoSEQ multiplex PCR was the method, and the copy in TCRdb shows in-frame clones only, minus some. The table shows around 51,000 clones, with around nine tenths occurring only once. From germline, CDR1 is MNHEY and CDR2 SVGAGI. There are 15 residues in the CDR3. J lost 5 bases, V lost 6 bases, and 7 bases had no gene match. The sequences come from CD4+ or CD8+ T cells sorted from blood, collected in a trial of the OX40 agonist ivuxolimab. This sequence joins TRBV6-5 and TRBJ2-1, with 10 nucleotides matching TRBD1. This receptor was taken from an adult with an advanced solid tumor such as melanoma, head and neck, liver or kidney cancer. CDR3 coding DNA: TGTGCCAGCAGCCCGTTTGGACAGGGGGACAATGAGCAGTTCTTC. It encodes CASSPFGQGDNEQFF.